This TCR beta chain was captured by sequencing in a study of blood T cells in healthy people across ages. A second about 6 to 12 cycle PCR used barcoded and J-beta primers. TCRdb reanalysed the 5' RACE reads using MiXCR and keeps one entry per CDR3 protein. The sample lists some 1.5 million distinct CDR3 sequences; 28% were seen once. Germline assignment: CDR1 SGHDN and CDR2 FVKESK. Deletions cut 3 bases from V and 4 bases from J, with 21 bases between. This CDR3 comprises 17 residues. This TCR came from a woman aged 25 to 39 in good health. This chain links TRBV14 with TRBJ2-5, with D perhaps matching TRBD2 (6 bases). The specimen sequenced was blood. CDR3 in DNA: TGTGCCAGCAGCCACCAAGCGGGTCGGACATTTGGAGAGACCCAGTACTTC. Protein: CASSHQAGRTFGETQYF. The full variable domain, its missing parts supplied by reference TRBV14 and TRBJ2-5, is EAGVTQFPSHSVIEKGQTVTLRCDPISGHDNLYWYRRVMGKEIKFLLHFVKESKQDESGMPNNRFLAERTGGTYSTLKVQPAELEDSGVYFCASSHQAGRTFGETQYFGPGTRLLVL.